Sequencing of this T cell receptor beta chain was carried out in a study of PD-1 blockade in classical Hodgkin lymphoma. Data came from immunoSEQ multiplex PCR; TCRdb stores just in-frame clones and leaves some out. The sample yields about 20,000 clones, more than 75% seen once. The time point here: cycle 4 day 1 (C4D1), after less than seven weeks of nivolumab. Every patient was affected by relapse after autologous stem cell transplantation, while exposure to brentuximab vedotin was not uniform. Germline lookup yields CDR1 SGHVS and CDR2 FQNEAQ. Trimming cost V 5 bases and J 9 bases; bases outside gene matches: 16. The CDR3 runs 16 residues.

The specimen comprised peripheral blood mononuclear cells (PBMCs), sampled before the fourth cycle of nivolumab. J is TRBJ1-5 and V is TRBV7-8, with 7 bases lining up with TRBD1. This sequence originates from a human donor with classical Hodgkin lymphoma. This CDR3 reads CASSPGDRAREGPQHF. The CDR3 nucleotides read TGTGCCAGCAGCCCCGGAGACAGGGCCCGCGAGGGGCCCCAGCATTTT. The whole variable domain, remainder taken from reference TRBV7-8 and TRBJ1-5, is GAGVSQSPRYKVAKRGQDVALRCDPISGHVSLFWYQQALGQGPEFLTYFQNEAQLDKSGLPSDRFFAERPEGSVSTLKIQRTQQEDSAVYLCASSPGDRAREGPQHFGDGTRLSIL.